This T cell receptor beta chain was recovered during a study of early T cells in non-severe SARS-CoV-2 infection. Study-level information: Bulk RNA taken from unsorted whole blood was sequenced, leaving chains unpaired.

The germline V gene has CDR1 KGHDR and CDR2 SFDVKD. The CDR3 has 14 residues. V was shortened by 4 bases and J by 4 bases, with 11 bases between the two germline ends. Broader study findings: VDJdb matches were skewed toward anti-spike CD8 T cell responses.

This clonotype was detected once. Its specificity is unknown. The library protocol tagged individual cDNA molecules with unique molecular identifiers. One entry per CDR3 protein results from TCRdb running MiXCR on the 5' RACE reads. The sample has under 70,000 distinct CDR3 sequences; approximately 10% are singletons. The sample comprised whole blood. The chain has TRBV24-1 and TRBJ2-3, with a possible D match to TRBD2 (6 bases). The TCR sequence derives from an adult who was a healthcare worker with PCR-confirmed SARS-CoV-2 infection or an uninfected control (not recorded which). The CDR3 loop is CATSDLLASDTQYF. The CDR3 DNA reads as TGTGCCACCAGTGACCTCCTAGCGTCAGATACGCAGTATTTT.